Following are 17 T cell receptor beta chains from one sample sequenced in a study of early T cells in non-severe SARS-CoV-2 infection. MiXCR, applied by TCRdb to the 5' RACE reads, yields one record per CDR3 protein. The data hold some 88,000 distinct CDR3 sequences, with around a sixth observed a single time. Here the sequenced sample was whole blood, taken at baseline. The source is an adult who was a healthcare worker with PCR-confirmed SARS-CoV-2 infection or an uninfected control (not recorded which).

The sample holds many counts of this clonotype. The CDR3 coding sequence is TGTGCCAGCAGTCCCCGGGTAGCGTTCATCTACAATGAGCAGTTCTTC. Translated, it gives CASSPRVAFIYNEQFF. This chain connects TRBV27 to TRBJ2-1, with D possibly TRBD2 on 5 matching bases. The germline V gene has CDR1 MNHEY and CDR2 SMNVEV (reference sequence). Trimming shortened V by 5 bases and J by 3 bases, and 17 bases separated the two germline ends. The CDR3 consists of 16 residues.

V is TRBV11-2 and J is TRBJ2-2; maybe TRBD1 (5 bases). V was clipped by 2 bases and J by 7 bases, with 11 bases between them. There are 14 residues in the CDR3. CDR1 is SGHAT and CDR2 is FQNNGV in the germline V gene. CDR3 nucleotides: TGTGCCAGCAGCTTACAAGCAACAGGCGGGGAGCTGTTTTTT. The encoded protein is CASSLQATGGELFF.

The V call is TRBV7-8, the J call TRBJ2-2; 13 bases align to TRBD2. CDR1 is SGHVS and CDR2 is FQNEAQ in the germline V gene. The junction had 9 bases not matched to a gene; V was cut back by 2 bases and J by 6 bases. The CDR3 has 18 residues. CDR3 bases: TGTGCCAGCAGCTTATTCCGGACTAGCGGGGGTGTGTCCGGGGAGCTGTTTTTT. Translated: CASSLFRTSGGVSGELFF.

The table lists this clonotype with a few counts. The chain is built from TRBV28 and TRBJ1-2; TRBD1 aligns across 10 bases. This CDR3 has 14 residues. Germline CDR1 MDHEN, CDR2 SYDVKM. The junction had 3 bases not matched to a gene; V was cut back by 1 base and J by 7 bases. In DNA, the CDR3 is TGTGCCAGCAGTTTATTGGGACAGGGGCCTGGCTACACCTTC. Its translation: CASSLLGQGPGYTF.

The chain recombines TRBV28 with TRBJ2-7; D may correspond to TRBD1 or TRBD2 (6 bases each). The CDR3 extends over 13 amino acids. The V end lost 2 bases, the J end lost 3 bases, and 8 bases lay between the germline ends. CDR1 is MDHEN, CDR2 SYDVKM, per germline. CDR3 DNA: TGTGCCAGCAGTTTAGGGGGGCACTACGAGCAGTACTTC. This encodes CASSLGGHYEQYF. Full variable domain (remainder filled in from reference TRBV28 and TRBJ2-7): DVKVTQSSRYLVKRTGEKVFLECVQDMDHENMFWYRQDPGLGLRLIYFSYDVKMKEKGDIPEGYSVSREKKERFSLILESASTNQTSMYLCASSLGGHYEQYFGPGTRLTVT.

The chain couples TRBV29-1 to TRBJ1-4; 8 nucleotides match TRBD1. CDR3 size: 16 residues. V shed 6 bases, J shed 0 bases, and the junction held 9 bases outside the gene matches. The germline CDR1 and CDR2 sequences are SQVTM and ANQGSEA. For the CDR3, the DNA is TGCAGCGTCACGTTGACAGGGGAGGCAACTAATGAAAAACTGTTTTTT. Translating it yields CSVTLTGEATNEKLFF.

This sequence joins TRBV12-3 or TRBV12-4 and TRBJ2-2; either TRBD1 or TRBD2 may supply D (5 bases each). V lost 1 base and J lost 4, with 10 bases in between. This CDR3 is built from 15 residues. Here the CDR3 DNA reads TGTGCCAGCAGTTTAGGGGGGTGGTCCACCGGGGAGCTGTTTTTT. Protein sequence: CASSLGGWSTGELFF.

This clonotype was observed a handful of times. CDR3 amino acids: CASSLSAGGWSNQPQHF. The CDR3 coding sequence is TGTGCCAGCAGTCTCTCAGCAGGGGGGTGGAGCAATCAGCCCCAGCATTTT. This rearrangement joins TRBV28 to TRBJ1-5, with 7 bases matching TRBD1. Germline CDR1 reads MDHEN; CDR2 reads SYDVKM. There are 17 residues in the CDR3. The V gene end was trimmed by 5 bases and the J gene end by 1 base; junction bases not matched to a gene: 11.

This clonotype appeared many times. The J gene is TRBJ2-2, the V gene TRBV2, with 7 bases fitting TRBD1. The germline V gene encodes CDR1 SNHLY and CDR2 FYNNEI. The CDR3 loop spans 14 amino acids. V lost 3 bases, J lost 5 bases, and 3 bases stayed unmatched. CDR3 DNA: TGTGCCAGCAGTGATGGGACAGTTACCGGGGAGCTGTTTTTT. Amino acids: CASSDGTVTGELFF.

This clonotype has a count of ten or more. The V gene is TRBV7-3, the J gene TRBJ1-1; D remains ambiguous. The CDR3 sequence is 13 residues long. V shed 0 bases and J shed 4 bases, with 6 bases lying between them. Per germline, CDR1 SGHTA and CDR2 FQGTGA. The CDR3 loop reads CASSLTDRTEAFF. CDR3 DNA: TGTGCCAGCAGCTTAACGGATCGCACTGAAGCTTTCTTT. The full variable domain, its missing parts supplied by reference TRBV7-3 and TRBJ1-1, is GAGVSQTPSNKVTEKGKYVELRCDPISGHTALYWYRQSLGQGPEFLIYFQGTGAADDSGLPNDRFFAVRPEGSVSTLKIQRTERGDSAVYLCASSLTDRTEAFFGQGTRLTVV.

V gene TRBV24-1 combines with J gene TRBJ2-1, with 7 bases aligning to TRBD2. The CDR3 has 12 amino acids. V lost 6 bases to trimming and J lost 6 bases; unmatched junction nucleotides: 1. CDR1 and CDR2 (germline): KGHDR, SFDVKD. The CDR3 coding sequence is TGTGCCACCAGTCCGGGGGGCAATGAGCAGTTCTTC. Its translation is CATSPGGNEQFF.

This clonotype was seen a few times. This rearrangement joins TRBV12-3 or TRBV12-4 to TRBJ1-1; 7 nucleotides align to TRBD1. The CDR3 has 15 amino acids. Trimming removed 6 bases from V and 4 bases from J; junction bases left unmatched: 11. The CDR3 here is CASRLQGIMGTEAFF. CDR3 coding DNA: TGTGCCAGCAGGCTACAGGGGATAATGGGCACTGAAGCTTTCTTT.

J is TRBJ1-1 and V is TRBV27; D is uncertain. CDR3 length equals 15 residues. CDR1 and CDR2 from the germline V gene are MNHEY and SMNVEV (reference sequence). V gave up 6 bases and J gave up 9 bases, with 23 bases separating them. CDR3 in DNA: TGTGCCAGCAGCCGCCTGGGGAGCGAGTCACTGAAAGCTTTCTTT. Encoded protein: CASSRLGSESLKAFF.

The CDR3 DNA follows: TGCAGTGCTAGCAGGAATTCTAACAATGAGCAGTTCTTC. Amino acid sequence: CSASRNSNNEQFF. The genes are TRBV20-1 and TRBJ2-1; D gene unclear. The CDR3 contains 13 residues. Germline V gene sequence: CDR1 DFQATT, CDR2 SNEGSKA (reference sequence). The V and J ends lost 3 bases and 5 bases respectively, with 11 bases between them.

This clonotype was seen many times. The rearrangement links TRBV2 to TRBJ1-1; D not resolved. Germline CDR1 SNHLY, CDR2 FYNNEI. This CDR3 is built from 11 residues. V was trimmed by 3 bases and J by 8 bases, leaving 7 bases between them. Written as DNA, the CDR3 is TGTGCCAGCAGTGACTTCAGGGAAGCTTTCTTT. Translating gives CASSDFREAFF.

Many counts were recorded for this clonotype. CDR3: CASSLSQPQHF. In DNA form, the CDR3 reads TGTGCCAGCAGTTTGAGTCAGCCCCAGCATTTT. The V gene is TRBV27, the J gene TRBJ1-5; no reliable D call. V was shortened by 3 bases and J by 6 bases, with 3 bases between the two germline ends. The CDR3 consists of 11 residues. In germline, CDR1 is MNHEY, CDR2 SMNVEV (reference sequence).

J is TRBJ2-2 and V is TRBV2, with 10 bases identical to TRBD1. Germline V gene lookup returns CDR1 SNHLY and CDR2 FYNNEI. The CDR3 consists of 16 residues. The trim removed 6 bases at V and 4 bases at J, leaving 8 bases unmatched. The CDR3 spells CASSRDRGISTGELFF. The CDR3 bases are TGTGCCAGCAGCCGGGACAGGGGAATTAGCACCGGGGAGCTGTTTTTT.